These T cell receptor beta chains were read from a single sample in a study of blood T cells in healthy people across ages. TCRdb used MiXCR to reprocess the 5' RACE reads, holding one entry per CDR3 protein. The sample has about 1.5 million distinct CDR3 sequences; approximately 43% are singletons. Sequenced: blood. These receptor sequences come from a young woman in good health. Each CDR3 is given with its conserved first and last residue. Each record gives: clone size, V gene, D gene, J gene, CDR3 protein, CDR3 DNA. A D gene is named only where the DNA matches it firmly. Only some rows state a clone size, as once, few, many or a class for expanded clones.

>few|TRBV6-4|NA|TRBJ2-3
CASSDSMADTQYF
TGTGCCAGCAGTGACTCGATGGCAGATACGCAGTATTTT
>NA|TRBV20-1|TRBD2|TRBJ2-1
CSTRSGTRDNEQFF
TGCAGTACTAGATCCGGGACTAGAGACAATGAGCAGTTCTTC
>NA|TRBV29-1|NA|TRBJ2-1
CGAPGHFYNEQFF
TGCGGCGCCCCGGGACACTTCTACAATGAGCAGTTCTTC
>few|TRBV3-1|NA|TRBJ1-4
CASSQGREDEKLFF
TGTGCCAGCAGCCAAGGGAGGGAGGATGAAAAACTGTTTTTT
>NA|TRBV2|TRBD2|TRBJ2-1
CASSQLAGKVEQFF
TGTGCCAGCAGTCAATTAGCGGGGAAGGTTGAGCAGTTCTTC
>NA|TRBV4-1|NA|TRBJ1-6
CASSQVQGTYSPLHF
TGCGCCAGCAGCCAAGTTCAGGGGACGTATTCACCCCTCCACTTT
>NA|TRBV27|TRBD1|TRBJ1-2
CASRLGDRNYGYTF
TGTGCCAGCAGATTAGGGGACAGAAACTATGGCTACACCTTC
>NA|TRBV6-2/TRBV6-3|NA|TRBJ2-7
CASSPGYYNEQYF
TGTGCCAGCAGTCCGGGCTACTACAATGAGCAGTACTTC
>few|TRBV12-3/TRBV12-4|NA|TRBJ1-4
CASSFVQGSTNEKLFF
TGTGCCAGCAGTTTTGTCCAGGGGTCAACTAATGAAAAACTGTTTTTT
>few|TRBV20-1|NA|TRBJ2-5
CSARDGGGQETQYF
TGCAGTGCTAGAGATGGAGGGGGGCAAGAGACCCAGTACTTC
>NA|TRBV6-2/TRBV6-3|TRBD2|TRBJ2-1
CASSLAANYNEQFF
TGTGCCAGCAGTCTAGCGGCAAACTACAATGAGCAGTTCTTC
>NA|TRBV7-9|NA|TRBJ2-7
CASRPGFGGPSSYEQYF
TGTGCCAGCAGACCCGGTTTTGGGGGTCCGAGCTCCTACGAGCAGTACTTC
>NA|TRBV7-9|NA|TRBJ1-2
CAGSLGVTDYGYTF
TGTGCCGGCAGCTTAGGTGTGACCGACTATGGCTACACCTTC
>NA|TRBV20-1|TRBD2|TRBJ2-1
CSARGTSVTNEQFF
TGCAGTGCTAGGGGGACTAGCGTTACGAATGAGCAGTTCTTC
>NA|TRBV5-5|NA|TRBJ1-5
CASSLIAVYGNQPQHF
TGTGCCAGCAGTCTGATTGCCGTGTACGGCAATCAGCCCCAGCATTTT
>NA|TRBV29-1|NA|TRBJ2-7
CSVGPRASSYEQYF
TGCAGCGTTGGGCCCAGAGCGAGCTCCTACGAGCAGTACTTC
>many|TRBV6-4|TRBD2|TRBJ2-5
CASSDVGTKEVDEQYF
TGTGCCAGCAGTGACGTCGGGACTAAAGAGGTCGATGAGCAGTACTTC
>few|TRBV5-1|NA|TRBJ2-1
CASSPYRANAVEQFF
TGCGCCAGCAGCCCCTATAGAGCAAACGCAGTTGAGCAGTTCTTC
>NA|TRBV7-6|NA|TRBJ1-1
CASREGVGNTEAFF
TGTGCCAGCAGAGAAGGGGTAGGGAACACTGAAGCTTTCTTT
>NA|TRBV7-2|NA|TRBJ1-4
CASSLFGTNEKLFF
TGTGCCAGCAGCTTGTTCGGAACTAATGAAAAACTGTTTTTT
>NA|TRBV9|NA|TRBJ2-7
CASSVGLDLLYNEQYF
TGTGCCAGCAGCGTAGGACTAGATCTTCTCTACAATGAGCAGTACTTC
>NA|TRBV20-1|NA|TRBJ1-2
CSARAGGQRKNYGYTF
TGCAGTGCTAGAGCTGGAGGACAGAGGAAGAACTATGGCTACACCTTC
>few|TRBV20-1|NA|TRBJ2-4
CGGLMLAKNIQYF
TGCGGGGGACTGATGCTAGCCAAAAACATTCAGTACTTC
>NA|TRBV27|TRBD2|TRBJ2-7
CASSGRDYNYNEQYF
TGTGCCAGCAGTGGCCGGGACTACAACTACAATGAGCAGTACTTC
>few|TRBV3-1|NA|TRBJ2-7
CASSLKVGAHEQYF
TGTGCCAGCAGCCTAAAGGTCGGGGCCCACGAGCAGTACTTC
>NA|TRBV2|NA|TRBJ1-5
CASSEENYSNQPQHF
TGTGCCAGCAGTGAAGAGAACTATAGCAATCAGCCCCAGCATTTT
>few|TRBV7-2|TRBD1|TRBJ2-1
CASSFQGAWSYNEQFF
TGTGCCAGCAGCTTCCAGGGGGCTTGGTCCTACAATGAGCAGTTCTTC
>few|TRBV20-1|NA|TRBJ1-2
CSAPQGVWDGYTF
TGCAGTGCTCCGCAGGGAGTCTGGGATGGCTACACCTTC